The source of this T cell receptor (beta chain) is a study of early T cells in non-severe SARS-CoV-2 infection. At the level of the study: Whole-blood bulk RNA, unsorted, was sequenced, and chains were unpaired.

Using its own MiXCR run on the 5' RACE reads, TCRdb lists one record per CDR3 protein. This table has 35,000 to 45,000 distinct CDR3 sequences, roughly 6.2% appearing once. The CDR3 spans 16 residues. V gene TRBV21-1 combines with J gene TRBJ1-5. TRBV21-1 is noted as a pseudogene. The input for sequencing was whole blood, taken at baseline. The sequence derives from an adult who was a healthcare worker with PCR-confirmed SARS-CoV-2 infection or an uninfected control (not recorded which). The CDR3 region is CASSKAILEGNQPQHF. CDR3 DNA: TGTGCCAGCAGCAAAGCTATTCTTGAGGGAAACCAGCCCCAGCATTTT.